One and the same sample provided the 9 T cell receptor beta chains below, sequenced in a study of T-cell memory formation after mild COVID-19. MiXCR, run by TCRdb on the 5' RACE reads, gives a single entry per CDR3 protein. Counted here are just under 550,000 distinct CDR3 sequences, 20% occurring once; the ten biggest clones make up approximately 12%. Input material: PBMCs or a T cell subset sorted from them (not recorded which). These receptors were taken from an adult woman who had mild COVID-19 (a few samples of this study predate the infection). Cell type and time point are not known.

This clonotype was recorded a few times. The CDR3 DNA is TGTGCCAGCAGCAAAAATGGGACGGCGAGATACAATGAGCAGTTCTTC. Encoded protein: CASSKNGTARYNEQFF. The chain links TRBV21-1 to TRBJ2-1; the DNA was not used to check the table's D call, TRBD2. TRBV21-1 is shown as a pseudogene. The CDR3 loop spans 16 amino acids.

A few counts support this clonotype. The gene calls are TRBV7-9 and TRBJ1-5, with TRBD1 as a possible D gene (6 bases). The CDR3 length is 18 residues. V lost 5 bases and J lost 9, with 29 bases in between. Looked up from germline, CDR1 is SEHNR and CDR2 is FQNEAQ (reference sequence). The CDR3: CASSLSSYRDNVVRPQHF. The CDR3, as DNA: TGTGCCAGCAGCCTAAGCAGTTACCGGGACAATGTTGTGCGGCCCCAGCATTTT.

This clonotype was observed a handful of times. This chain links TRBV29-1 with TRBJ2-4; D perhaps matches TRBD1 (5 bases). CDR3 size: 13 residues. The V end was cut by 7 bases, the J end by 5 bases, with 15 bases between. The germline V gene has CDR1 SQVTM and CDR2 ANQGSEA. The CDR3 DNA reads as TGCAGCGCCAGAGACAGACAGCAAAACATTCAGTACTTC. Residues: CSARDRQQNIQYF.

The chain combines TRBV7-9 with TRBJ1-1, with a tentative D call TRBD1 (5 bases). The V end lost 1 base, the J end lost 2 bases, and 8 bases lay between the germline ends. Germline loops: CDR1 SEHNR, CDR2 FQNEAQ (reference sequence). The CDR3 runs 14 residues. The CDR3 DNA reads TGTGCCAGCAGCTTAGGACAGTATAACACTGAAGCTTTCTTT. Translating it yields CASSLGQYNTEAFF.

This clonotype showed up just a few times. The chain links TRBV2 to TRBJ2-6; weak D call: TRBD1 (6 bases). CDR1 SNHLY and CDR2 FYNNEI come from the germline V gene. V shed 4 bases and J shed 0 bases, with 10 bases lying between them. This CDR3 is 16 amino acids long. CDR3 amino acids: CASSGGRGSGANVLTF. The CDR3 DNA reads TGTGCCAGCAGTGGTGGCAGGGGCTCTGGGGCCAACGTCCTGACTTTC. Full variable domain (rest looked up from reference TRBV2 and TRBJ2-6): EPEVTQTPSHQVTQMGQEVILRCVPISNHLYFYWYRQILGQKVEFLVSFYNNEISEKSEIFDDQFSVERPDGSNFTLKIRSTKLEDSAMYFCASSGGRGSGANVLTFGAGSRLTVL.

The CDR3 region has the DNA TGCGCCAGCAGGAGGGGGGACGTCCGTTCCTACAATGAGCAGTTCTTC. Its translation: CASRRGDVRSYNEQFF. This chain joins TRBV5-1 and TRBJ2-1; D possibly uses TRBD1 or TRBD2 (6 bases each). The V and J ends lost 5 bases and 1 base respectively, with 16 bases between them. There are 16 residues in the CDR3. Germline assignment: CDR1 SGHRS and CDR2 YFSETQ. The variable domain in full, completed from reference TRBV5-1 and TRBJ2-1, reads KAGVTQTPRYLIKTRGQQVTLSCSPISGHRSVSWYQQTPGQGLQFLFEYFSETQRNKGNFPGRFSGRQFSNSRSEMNVSTLELGDSALYLCASRRGDVRSYNEQFFGPGTRLTVL.

This clonotype showed up just a few times. The chain uses TRBV12-3 or TRBV12-4 and TRBJ1-6, with D perhaps TRBD1 (5 bases). V lost 7 bases and J lost 8, with 21 bases in between. This CDR3 has 16 residues. The CDR3, as DNA: TGTGCCAGCACCGCCCGGGGGGGTGAGGGGTATTCACCCCTCCACTTT. As protein: CASTARGGEGYSPLHF.

Turning to this clonotype: Without the conserved terminal phenylalanine or tryptophan, this CDR3 likely stems from a read error. The limits of the CDR3 on the DNA are not certain, so only TCRdb's listed CDR3 is given. The chain is built from TRBV2 and TRBJ2-1; the D call TRBD2 from the table was never checked on the DNA. A total of 13 residues make up the CDR3, ends included. Germline CDR1 SNHLY, CDR2 FYNNEI. CDR3 amino acids: CASSEPERGGISL.

This sequence joins TRBV7-9 and TRBJ2-4; tentative D call: TRBD1 (6 bases). Germline V CDR1 and CDR2: SEHNR, FQNEAQ (reference sequence). This CDR3 has 16 residues. Trimming shortened V by 5 bases and J by 0 bases, and 14 bases separated the two germline ends. CDR3 nucleotides: TGTGCCAGCAGCCCAGGGGCAGTGGTAGCCAAAAACATTCAGTACTTC. It specifies CASSPGAVVAKNIQYF.